Detailed here is one TCR beta chain. Method: immunoSEQ multiplex PCR; TCRdb's copy keeps in-frame clones and lacks some. The sample lists approximately 160,000 clones; approximately 88% were seen once. This entry belongs to a study of blood T cell repertoires in COVID-19. Study information: The United States, Italy and Spain provided the acute and convalescent COVID-19 samples. Sample material is recorded as cDNA or gDNA derived from T cells, B-cell-depleted T cells, or PBMCs.

The V end lost 4 bases, the J end lost 7 bases, and 20 bases lay between the germline ends. Germline values: CDR1 SGHNT, CDR2 YENEEA. This CDR3 has 16 residues. Sequenced material: peripheral blood. This TCR was sampled from a woman at least 80 years old with active or convalescent COVID-19. The rearrangement links TRBV11-3 to TRBJ2-1; perhaps TRBD2 as D (5 bases). The CDR3: CASSSSPGLGRNEQFF. The CDR3 coding sequence is TGTGCCAGCAGCTCCTCCCCGGGGTTAGGACGGAATGAGCAGTTCTTC. The whole variable domain, filled in from reference TRBV11-3 and TRBJ2-1, reads EAGVVQSPRYKIIEKKQPVAFWCNPISGHNTLYWYLQNLGQGPELLIRYENEEAVDDSQLPKDRFSAERLKGVDSTLKIQPAELGDSAVYLCASSSSPGLGRNEQFFGPGTRLTVL.